These 26 T cell receptor beta chains were all obtained from the same sample, sequenced in a study of blood T cells in healthy people across ages. Primers used in a second PCR of roughly 6 to 12 cycles were a sample-barcoded 5' primer and a J-beta primer mix. MiXCR was run by TCRdb on the 5' RACE reads, yielding one entry per CDR3 protein. The table lists around 670,000 distinct CDR3 sequences, about 30% of them singletons. The sequenced sample was blood. All receptors derive from a woman at least 80 years old in good health.

This chain uses TRBV7-2 with TRBJ2-5; 9 bases are shared with TRBD1. V lost 5 bases and J lost 3; bases outside the gene matches: 7. The CDR3 consists of 15 residues. Germline assignment: CDR1 SGHTA and CDR2 FQGNSA. For the CDR3, the DNA is TGTGCCAGCAGCGACCGACAGGGGGGGAAAGAGACCCAGTACTTC. Residues: CASSDRQGGKETQYF.

This clonotype was counted ten times or more. The rearrangement links TRBV20-1 to TRBJ2-7; D may be TRBD1 (6 bases). V was pared by 5 bases and J by 0 bases, with 20 bases between. Germline loops: CDR1 DFQATT, CDR2 SNEGSKA (reference sequence). The CDR3 is 16 residues long. The CDR3 sequence is CSAHKATGLPSYEQYF. CDR3 nucleotide sequence: TGCAGTGCTCATAAAGCGACAGGCCTACCCTCCTACGAGCAGTACTTC.

This clonotype was seen ten or more times. The CDR3 coding sequence is TGCGCCAGCAGCTTGGTAGGGGACAATGGCTACACCTTC. This translates into CASSLVGDNGYTF. The V call is TRBV5-1, the J call TRBJ1-2; possible D gene TRBD1, 6 bases. This CDR3 has 13 residues. V was shortened by 0 bases and J by 6 bases, with 9 bases between the two germline ends. Germline V gives CDR1 SGHRS, CDR2 YFSETQ. Drawing the rest from reference TRBV5-1 and TRBJ1-2, the complete variable domain is KAGVTQTPRYLIKTRGQQVTLSCSPISGHRSVSWYQQTPGQGLQFLFEYFSETQRNKGNFPGRFSGRQFSNSRSEMNVSTLELGDSALYLCASSLVGDNGYTFGSGTRLTVV.

This clonotype was counted ten times or more. Here the CDR3 DNA reads TGCAGCGTGAGGACAGGGGGGACGGAGACCCAGTACTTC. Protein product: CSVRTGGTETQYF. V gene TRBV29-1 combines with J gene TRBJ2-5; 10 bases fit TRBD1. Trimming took 6 bases from V and 5 from J; bases not matched to a gene: 6. The CDR3 totals 13 residues. Germline CDR1 SQVTM, CDR2 ANQGSEA.

This clonotype was observed a single time. The chain has TRBV5-4 and TRBJ1-1; D is perhaps TRBD1 (5 bases). Between the trimmed V and J ends, which lost 4 bases and 1 base, there was a span of 14 bases. The CDR3 sequence is 15 residues long. Germline V gives CDR1 SGHNT, CDR2 YYREEE (reference sequence). In DNA form, the CDR3 reads TGTGCCAGCAGCGCCGCGGGACGGCCGAACACTGAAGCTTTCTTT. As protein: CASSAAGRPNTEAFF.

This clonotype showed up just a few times. The chain employs TRBV4-2 and TRBJ2-7; the match to TRBD2 covers 10 bases. Germline V gives CDR1 LGHNA, CDR2 YNFKEQ. This CDR3 comprises 16 residues. Trimming took 1 base from V and 7 from J; bases not matched to a gene: 10. The CDR3 DNA follows: TGTGCCAGCAGCCAAGTACTAGCGGGGATGAAAGGTGAGCAGTACTTC. This gives the protein CASSQVLAGMKGEQYF.

This clonotype has only a few counts. This chain connects TRBV6-1 to TRBJ2-7; possibly TRBD1 or TRBD2 for D (5 bases each). The V end was cut by 1 base, the J end by 1 base, with 11 bases between. CDR1 MNHNS and CDR2 SASEGT come from the germline V gene. The CDR3 covers 15 residues. DNA of the CDR3: TGTGCCAGCAGTGAAGGGTGGGGACGATCCTACGAGCAGTACTTC. It encodes CASSEGWGRSYEQYF.

With regard to this clonotype: Possible read error: a much larger clone is one base away. The J gene is TRBJ2-1, the V gene TRBV6-2 or TRBV6-3; D might be TRBD1 (6 bases). The germline CDR1 and CDR2 sequences are MNHEY and SVGEGT. The CDR3 totals 15 residues. CDR3 bases: TGTGCCGGCAGTACTCAGGGGCAGTTCTACAATGAGCAGTTCTTC. Its protein is CAGSTQGQFYNEQFF.

On this clonotype itself: A much bigger clone sits one base away, suggesting this may be a read error. The gene calls are TRBV7-3 and TRBJ2-6; TRBD1 might be the D (6 bases). Looked up from germline, CDR1 is SGHTA and CDR2 is FQGTGA. Trimming left V 5 bases short and J 1 base short, with 15 bases between. The CDR3 contains 17 residues. CDR3 DNA: TGTGCCAGCAGCCCCTACCTTGGACAGTCTGGGGCCAACGTCCTGACTTTC. Translation: CASSPYLGQSGANVLTF.

Of note for this clonotype: A much larger clone differs by one base, so this may be a read error. The chain links TRBV2 to TRBJ2-5; perhaps TRBD2 as D (6 bases). The germline CDR1 and CDR2 sequences are SNHLY and FYNNEI. V shed 1 base and J shed 1 base, with 10 bases lying between them. CDR3 size: 15 residues. The CDR3 loop is CASSEVEGGQETQYF. The DNA of the CDR3 is TGTGCCAGCAGTGAAGTGGAGGGAGGCCAAGAGACCCAGTACTTC.

The rearrangement joins TRBV27 to TRBJ1-4; 7 nucleotides match TRBD1. Germline CDR1 and CDR2: MNHEY and SMNVEV (reference sequence). V shed 9 bases, J shed 10 bases, and the junction held 5 bases outside the gene matches. The CDR3 consists of 11 residues. The CDR3: CARSNRGKLFF. The CDR3 nucleotides read TGTGCCAGATCTAACAGGGGAAAACTGTTTTTT.

In this sample, this clonotype turned up many times. The rearrangement links TRBV7-9 to TRBJ2-5; 7 nucleotides align to TRBD1. This CDR3 is 15 amino acids long. Germline CDR1 is SEHNR and CDR2 is FQNEAQ (reference sequence). Unmatched junction bases numbered 3, after V lost 1 base and J lost 1 base. CDR3 in DNA: TGTGCCAGCAGCTTAGACAGGGGCCCCCAAGAGACCCAGTACTTC. It encodes CASSLDRGPQETQYF.

This clonotype has ten or more counts. The chain carries TRBV20-1 and TRBJ2-7; 10 bases are a match to TRBD2. Germline V CDR1 and CDR2: DFQATT, SNEGSKA (reference sequence). This CDR3 contains 19 residues. Trimming removed 1 base from V and 2 bases from J; junction bases left unmatched: 17. The CDR3, as DNA: TGCAGTGCTAGAGCAGGGCTAGCGGGGGCGGGTTTGTCGGCCTACGAGCAGTACTTC. Translation: CSARAGLAGAGLSAYEQYF.

The chain links TRBV5-1 to TRBJ2-6; the match to TRBD1 covers 9 bases. The CDR3 sequence is 19 residues long. Per germline, CDR1 SGHRS and CDR2 YFSETQ. Losses at the gene ends were 4 bases for V and 0 bases for J; bases not matched to a gene: 11. DNA for the CDR3: TGCGCCAGCAGCAAGTTCGGGACAGGGCTAAACTCTGGGGCCAACGTCCTGACTTTC. Protein: CASSKFGTGLNSGANVLTF.

On this clonotype: This clone may be a read error of a much larger clone one base away. This rearrangement joins TRBV6-1 to TRBJ2-1; maybe TRBD2 (6 bases). V lost 11 bases and J 1 base, leaving 18 bases between the germline ends. CDR1 and CDR2 (germline): MNHNS, SASEGT. The CDR3 is 15 residues long. CDR3 in amino acids: CAGGMGGGSYNEQFF. Written as DNA, the CDR3 is TGTGCCGGGGGGATGGGGGGAGGATCCTACAATGAGCAGTTCTTC.

This clonotype has only a few counts. V is TRBV11-3 and J is TRBJ2-2; the match to TRBD2 covers 8 bases. After removal of 8 bases from V and 7 bases from J, the junction contained 9 bases not matched to a gene. Germline V gene data show CDR1 as SGHNT and CDR2 as YENEEA. The CDR3 is 14 residues long. In nucleotides, the CDR3 is TGTGCCAGCTCTCGGGGGGGCCTAGGCGGGGAGCTGTTTTTT. Encoded protein: CASSRGGLGGELFF. Full variable domain (remainder filled in from reference TRBV11-3 and TRBJ2-2): EAGVVQSPRYKIIEKKQPVAFWCNPISGHNTLYWYLQNLGQGPELLIRYENEEAVDDSQLPKDRFSAERLKGVDSTLKIQPAELGDSAVYLCASSRGGLGGELFFGEGSRLTVL.

The rearrangement joins TRBV20-1 to TRBJ2-3, with D perhaps TRBD1 or TRBD2 (5 bases each). Germline V gene sequence: CDR1 DFQATT, CDR2 SNEGSKA (reference sequence). This CDR3 has 13 amino acids. With 1 base removed from V and 14 bases from J, the gap between germline ends came to 19 bases. CDR3 nucleotide sequence: TGCAGTGCTAGAGGGGACCCCCAACGGGTTGGGTATTTT. Its protein is CSARGDPQRVGYF.

This clonotype appeared many times. The rearrangement uses TRBV6-5 and TRBJ2-7; D may correspond to TRBD1 or TRBD2 (7 bases each). The V end lost 8 bases, the J end lost 4 bases, and 18 bases lay between the germline ends. The germline V gene has CDR1 MNHEY and CDR2 SVGAGI. The CDR3 has 14 residues. The CDR3: CASQHPGGAYEQYF. CDR3 nucleotide sequence: TGTGCCAGCCAGCATCCAGGGGGGGCGTACGAGCAGTACTTC.

This clonotype was seen ten or more times. Just one base apart from a much larger clone, this may be a read error. J is TRBJ2-1 and V is TRBV5-1; possible D gene TRBD1, 6 bases. The DNA end is a closer match to TRBJ2-7, so the J assignment may be wrong. Germline CDR1 SGHRS, CDR2 YFSETQ. This CDR3 has 16 amino acids. The CDR3 is CASSLPGHKAYNEQYF. In DNA form, the CDR3 reads TGCGCCAGCAGCTTACCGGGACACAAAGCCTACAATGAGCAGTACTTC.

The sample holds many counts of this clonotype. The rearrangement links TRBV3-1 to TRBJ2-1; D ambiguous. The CDR3 is made up of 14 amino acids. Germline V CDR1 and CDR2: LGHDT, YNNKEL (reference sequence). Trimming took 0 bases from V and 6 from J, leaving 9 bases between them. CDR3 residues: CASSQDRVFNEQFF. CDR3 bases: TGTGCCAGCAGCCAAGATAGGGTATTCAATGAGCAGTTCTTC.

About this clonotype: A single base separates this from a much larger clone, so it may be a read error. The chain links TRBV7-8 to TRBJ2-5; 7 bases fit TRBD1. With 5 bases clipped from V and 13 bases from J, the junction kept 7 bases outside the gene matches. The germline gives CDR1 SGHVS, CDR2 FQNEAQ. This CDR3 spans 11 amino acids. CDR3 sequence: CASSADRDPYF. The CDR3 DNA sequence: TGTGCCAGCAGCGCCGACAGGGACCCGTACTTC.

This clonotype was found a few times. The chain has TRBV6-2 or TRBV6-3 and TRBJ2-1; D gene ambiguous. Germline V gives CDR1 MNHEY, CDR2 SVGEGT. V lost 8 bases and J 7 bases, leaving 12 bases between the germline ends. The CDR3 consists of 12 residues. This chain's CDR3 is CASGPTGNEQFF. CDR3 bases: TGTGCCAGCGGCCCCACCGGGAATGAGCAGTTCTTC.

This clonotype has ten or more counts. This chain uses TRBV7-2 with TRBJ2-3; TRBD2 matches 12 bases. V lost 3 bases and J lost 6; bases outside the gene matches: 7. Germline lookup yields CDR1 SGHTA and CDR2 FQGNSA. The CDR3 totals 16 residues. The CDR3: CASSFTLAGGYDTQYF. CDR3 in DNA: TGTGCCAGCAGCTTTACCCTAGCGGGGGGGTACGATACGCAGTATTTT.

This clonotype appeared many times. The gene calls are TRBV5-1 and TRBJ2-1; a possible D gene is TRBD1 (6 bases). This CDR3 comprises 13 residues. The germline V gene encodes CDR1 SGHRS and CDR2 YFSETQ. V shed 9 bases and J shed 10 bases, with 20 bases lying between them. The CDR3: CATKKEPTGEQFF. In DNA, the CDR3 is TGCGCCACCAAGAAGGAACCGACAGGAGAGCAGTTCTTC.

This clonotype was seen ten or more times. The chain is built from TRBV25-1 and TRBJ2-1; D ambiguous. V was pared by 1 base and J by 4 bases, with 8 bases between. The CDR3 is 14 residues long. The germline V gene has CDR1 MGHDK and CDR2 SYGVNS. CDR3 sequence reads: CASSESTAYNEQFF. The CDR3 region has the DNA TGTGCCAGCAGTGAATCCACAGCTTACAATGAGCAGTTCTTC.

This clonotype was seen more than once but under ten times. The chain combines TRBV6-1 with TRBJ2-2; possibly TRBD1 or TRBD2 for D (5 bases each). Trimming took off 10 bases at V and 0 bases at J, with 12 bases between the two ends. The CDR3 contains 14 residues. Germline CDR1 reads MNHNS; CDR2 reads SASEGT. Written as DNA, the CDR3 is TGTGCCACCTGGGGACGGTCGAACACCGGGGAGCTGTTTTTT. Its translation is CATWGRSNTGELFF.